What follows are 10 T cell receptor beta chains derived from one specimen sequenced in a study of OX40 agonist ivuxolimab in advanced cancers. The protocol was immunoSEQ multiplex PCR, while the TCRdb copy is restricted to in-frame clones and leaves out a portion. This sample has some 75,000 clones; 70% to 90% occur once, and the top ten carry over 2%. Sequenced here: CD4+ or CD8+ T cells sorted from blood, sampled in a trial of the OX40 agonist ivuxolimab. The receptors here all came from an adult with an advanced solid tumor such as melanoma, head and neck, liver or kidney cancer.

The CDR3 DNA reads TGTGCCAGCCTTCCCTTTAGAGGGGAAAACACTGAAGCTTTCTTT. Its protein product is CASLPFRGENTEAFF. The chain links TRBV2 to TRBJ1-1; D possibly corresponds to TRBD1 (5 bases). V gave up 8 bases and J gave up 2 bases, with 18 bases separating them. This CDR3 contains 15 residues. Germline CDR1 SNHLY, CDR2 FYNNEI.

This chain joins TRBV5-4 and TRBJ2-2, with TRBD1 identical over 7 bases. The CDR3 is 13 amino acids. With V trimmed by 4 bases and J by 5 bases, 2 bases remained unmatched. Germline CDR1 is SGHNT and CDR2 is YYREEE (reference sequence). CDR3 sequence reads: CASSEGQTGELFF. The CDR3 region has the DNA TGTGCCAGCAGCGAGGGACAGACCGGGGAGCTGTTTTTT.

The rearrangement links TRBV7-3 to TRBJ2-3; 7 bases align to TRBD2. Trimming took 0 bases from V and 4 from J; bases not matched to a gene: 13. The CDR3 is 18 amino acids. The germline CDR1 and CDR2 sequences are SGHTA and FQGTGA. The CDR3 nucleotides are TGTGCCAGCAGCTTAACACCTGGGTCCACGGGGGGAGCAGATACGCAGTATTTT. Translated, it gives CASSLTPGSTGGADTQYF. The whole variable domain, remainder taken from reference TRBV7-3 and TRBJ2-3, is GAGVSQTPSNKVTEKGKYVELRCDPISGHTALYWYRQSLGQGPEFLIYFQGTGAADDSGLPNDRFFAVRPEGSVSTLKIQRTERGDSAVYLCASSLTPGSTGGADTQYFGPGTRLTVL.

The V gene is TRBV28, the J gene TRBJ1-5; 9 bases map to TRBD1. CDR1 and CDR2 (germline): MDHEN, SYDVKM. The junction had 3 bases not matched to a gene; V was cut back by 4 bases and J by 2 bases. This CDR3 comprises 15 residues. The CDR3 sequence is CASSSTGGRNQPQHF. The CDR3 DNA sequence: TGTGCCAGCAGTTCGACAGGGGGACGCAATCAGCCCCAGCATTTT.

The rearrangement links TRBV5-4 to TRBJ2-3, with D possibly TRBD1 on 5 matching bases. The CDR3 covers 14 residues. Germline-derived CDR1 and CDR2 are SGHNT and YYREEE (reference sequence). V lost 0 bases and J lost 5, with 10 bases in between. The CDR3: CASSLDGAGDTQYF. The CDR3 DNA reads as TGTGCCAGCAGCTTGGATGGGGCCGGAGATACGCAGTATTTT.

The chain has TRBV2 and TRBJ2-3; D unresolved. Germline V gene lookup returns CDR1 SNHLY and CDR2 FYNNEI. V was pared by 1 base and J by 6 bases, with 11 bases between. This CDR3 is 14 amino acids long. The CDR3 loop reads CASSEVHERDTQYF. CDR3 nucleotide sequence: TGTGCCAGCAGTGAAGTACACGAGAGGGATACGCAGTATTTT.

This rearrangement joins TRBV2 to TRBJ1-5; TRBD1 matches at 9 bases. Unmatched junction bases numbered 4, after V lost 6 bases and J lost 4 bases. The CDR3 has 14 amino acids. Germline values: CDR1 SNHLY, CDR2 FYNNEI. The CDR3 DNA follows: TGTGCCAGCAGACCCGGGACAGGGAATCAGCCCCAGCATTTT. Its protein product is CASRPGTGNQPQHF.

The chain recombines TRBV9 with TRBJ1-3, with 8 bases aligning to TRBD1. The CDR3 loop spans 15 amino acids. Trimming cost V 3 bases and J 4 bases; bases outside gene matches: 6. Germline CDR1 is SGDLS and CDR2 is YYNGEE. The CDR3 here is CASSGMTGVGNTIYF. CDR3 bases: TGTGCCAGCAGCGGAATGACAGGGGTGGGAAACACCATATATTTT.

Comments on this clone: The sample has other DNA sequences that encode this CDR3 too. The genes are TRBV28 and TRBJ2-1; D may correspond to TRBD1 or TRBD2 (5 bases each). V dropped 7 bases and J dropped 3 bases, with 16 bases sitting between them. CDR1 is MDHEN and CDR2 is SYDVKM in the germline V gene. CDR3 length equals 15 residues. CDR3 coding DNA: TGTGCCAGCACCCCTCCCGGGACGCTCTACAATGAGCAGTTCTTC. As protein: CASTPPGTLYNEQFF.

The chain links TRBV19 to TRBJ2-7; 12 bases line up with TRBD1. The germline V gene has CDR1 LNHDA and CDR2 SQIVND (reference sequence). The CDR3 contains 18 residues. The V gene end was trimmed by 0 bases and the J gene end by 3 bases; junction bases not matched to a gene: 9. The CDR3 protein is CASSIDSPGTGGIYEQYF. The DNA of the CDR3 is TGTGCCAGTAGTATAGATTCTCCCGGGACAGGGGGCATCTACGAGCAGTACTTC.